Described below is a single T cell receptor (beta chain) sequence and its context. V was clipped by 6 bases and J by 9 bases, with 18 bases between them. The germline V gene has CDR1 GTSNPN and CDR2 SVGIG (reference sequence). There are 14 residues in the CDR3. Sequencing used immunoSEQ multiplex PCR; TCRdb keeps in-frame clones, though not all of them. The table lists 2,500,000 or so clones, roughly 93% of them singletons. This sample is part of a study of shared clonotypes between healthy human individuals. Sequencing was performed on naive CD4+ T cells from PBMCs. Subset defined: CD45RA+ positively selected. The V call is TRBV30, the J call TRBJ1-6, with D possibly TRBD1 on 6 matching bases. This receptor was obtained from a man aged 18 to 35 in good health. Some clones in this sample may be carry-over from other donors' samples. CDR3 in DNA: TGTGCCTGCTCTCAGGGGAAAGGAGGTTCACCCCTCCACTTT. Protein sequence: CACSQGKGGSPLHF.